This T cell receptor beta chain was found in a study of CD8+ T cells in alopecia areata. Sequencing templates came from extracted RNA that was reverse transcribed into cDNA. This table comes from immunoSEQ multiplex PCR, and its TCRdb copy is limited to in-frame clones, with some not included. The sample records 150,000 or so clones, around 87% being singletons. The study team obtained lesional scalp punch biopsies and peripheral blood from alopecia areata patients. T lymphocytes (CD4+ and CD8+) were sorted from PBMCs. Note on this clone: Its target is unknown.

Study observations and caveats: Affected lesional scalp, above all in alopecia totalis/universalis, was more clonal than normal scalp. Whereas mice showed it more clearly, TCR sharing across patients was murkier, possibly because of HLA.

This CDR3 is 15 amino acids long. V dropped 0 bases and J dropped 3 bases, with 12 bases sitting between them. Germline V lookup: CDR1 SEHNR, CDR2 FQNEAQ (reference sequence). The sequences come from CD8+ T cells sorted from blood, collected at week 0. The J gene is TRBJ2-7, the V gene TRBV7-9; weak D call: TRBD1 (5 bases). The receptor was derived from a human donor with alopecia areata. The CDR3 DNA follows: TGTGCCAGCAGCTTAGCGGAGACAGCTTACTACGAGCAGTACTTC. This encodes CASSLAETAYYEQYF.